Shown below are 4 T cell receptor beta chains from a single sample sequenced in a study of PD-L1 blockade in urothelial cancer. TCRdb's copy holds only in-frame clones and misses some; the assay was immunoSEQ multiplex PCR. The data hold about 21,000 clones, with 90% observed a single time. The sequencing here drew on PBMCs, taken around atezolizumab (anti-PD-L1) treatment. These TCRs come from a woman between 55 and 75 years old with urothelial cancer.

This clone was counted a single time. The chain has TRBV27 and TRBJ2-7; D might be TRBD1 (6 bases). The V and J ends lost 3 bases and 1 base respectively, with 10 bases between them. CDR1 MNHEY and CDR2 SMNVEV come from the germline V gene (reference sequence). CDR3 length: 14 residues. CDR3 sequence reads: CASSLAGVSYEQYF. In DNA, the CDR3 is TGTGCCAGCAGTTTGGCAGGGGTTTCCTACGAGCAGTACTTC.

The chain employs TRBV27 and TRBJ1-2; TRBD1 might be the D (5 bases). Per the germline V gene, CDR1 is MNHEY and CDR2 is SMNVEV (reference sequence). Between the trimmed V and J ends, which lost 6 bases and 5 bases, there was a span of 19 bases. The CDR3 has 15 amino acids. The CDR3 here is CASSPGGGFWYGYTF. The CDR3 DNA is TGTGCCAGCAGCCCCGGGGGAGGATTCTGGTATGGCTACACCTTC.

The chain employs TRBV28 and TRBJ2-7, with 12 bases fitting TRBD2. V gave up 5 bases and J gave up 6 bases; unmatched junction bases: 5. The germline gives CDR1 MDHEN, CDR2 SYDVKM. The CDR3 consists of 14 residues. CDR3 in amino acids: CASSPSGRALEQYF. The CDR3 DNA is TGTGCCAGCAGTCCTAGCGGGAGGGCTCTCGAGCAGTACTTC.

The chain uses TRBV11-2 and TRBJ1-2; D is unclear. Germline loops: CDR1 SGHAT, CDR2 FQNNGV. V was cut by 4 bases and J by 5 bases, with 14 bases left in between. This CDR3 is built from 14 residues. DNA of the CDR3: TGTGCCAGCAGCTCTCCTTGGCGGTCTTATGGCTACACCTTC. Its translation: CASSSPWRSYGYTF. Based on the CDR3 plus reference TRBV11-2 and TRBJ1-2, the full variable domain is EAGVAQSPRYKIIEKRQSVAFWCNPISGHATLYWYQQILGQGPKLLIQFQNNGVVDDSQLPKDRFSAERLKGVDSTLKIQPAKLEDSAVYLCASSSPWRSYGYTFGSGTRLTVV.